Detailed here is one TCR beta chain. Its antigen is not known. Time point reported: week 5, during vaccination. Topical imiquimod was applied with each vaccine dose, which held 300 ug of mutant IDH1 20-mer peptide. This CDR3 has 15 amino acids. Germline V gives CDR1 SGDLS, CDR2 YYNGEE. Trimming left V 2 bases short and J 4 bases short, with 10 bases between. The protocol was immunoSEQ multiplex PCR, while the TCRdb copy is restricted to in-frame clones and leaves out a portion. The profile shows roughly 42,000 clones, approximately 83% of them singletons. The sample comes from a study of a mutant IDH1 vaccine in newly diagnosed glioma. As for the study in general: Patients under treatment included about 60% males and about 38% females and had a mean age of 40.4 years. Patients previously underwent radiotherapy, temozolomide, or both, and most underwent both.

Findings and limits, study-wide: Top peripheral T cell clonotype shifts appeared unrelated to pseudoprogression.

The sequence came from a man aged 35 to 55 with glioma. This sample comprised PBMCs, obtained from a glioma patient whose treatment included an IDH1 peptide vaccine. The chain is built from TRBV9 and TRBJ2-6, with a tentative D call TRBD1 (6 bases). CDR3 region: CASSVGGTGANVLTF. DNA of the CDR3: TGTGCCAGCAGCGTTGGGGGCACCGGGGCCAACGTCCTGACTTTC.